These 19 T cell receptor beta chains were sequenced from one sample in a study of blood T cell repertoires in COVID-19. TCRdb's copy holds only in-frame clones and misses some; the assay was immunoSEQ multiplex PCR. This sample has 150,000 to 200,000 clones; 65% to 90% occur once, and the top ten carry roughly 8.2%. Sequencing was carried out using peripheral blood. The receptor set was obtained from a man aged 60 to 75 with acute or convalescent COVID-19.

This chain uses TRBV2 with TRBJ1-4; D is possibly TRBD1 (6 bases). This CDR3 has 15 amino acids. Trimming removed 6 bases from V and 7 bases from J, with 18 bases in between. Germline-derived CDR1 and CDR2 are SNHLY and FYNNEI. The CDR3 sequence: CASSGRGLGSEKLFF. CDR3 in DNA: TGTGCCAGCAGCGGCAGGGGCCTGGGGAGTGAAAAACTGTTTTTT.

The chain couples TRBV5-8 to TRBJ1-1; TRBD1 agrees at 7 bases. The CDR3 contains 14 residues. The V and J ends lost 1 base and 4 bases, in that order; junction bases with no gene match: 4. Germline V gene lookup returns CDR1 SGHTS and CDR2 YDEGEE. The CDR3 here is CASSLRGQGTEAFF. The DNA of the CDR3 is TGTGCCAGCAGCTTGAGGGGGCAAGGCACTGAAGCTTTCTTT.

The chain is built from TRBV7-8 and TRBJ1-3; TRBD1 might be the D (5 bases). V was clipped by 5 bases and J by 2 bases, with 22 bases between them. Germline lookup yields CDR1 SGHVS and CDR2 FQNEAQ. The CDR3 is made up of 18 amino acids. The CDR3 coding sequence is TGTGCCAGCAGCCTCCGGTCAGGGTTTAATGTAGCTGGAAACACCATATATTTT. This gives the protein CASSLRSGFNVAGNTIYF.

The genes are TRBV7-2 and TRBJ2-1, with D uncertain. Trimming shortened V by 1 base and J by 4 bases, and 11 bases separated the two germline ends. The V gene's germline CDR1 is SGHTA and CDR2 FQGNSA. CDR3 size: 15 residues. The CDR3 spells CASSLGYSAYNEQFF. In DNA form, the CDR3 reads TGTGCCAGCAGCTTAGGATATTCCGCGTACAATGAGCAGTTCTTC.

This clone was seen only once. The chain employs TRBV5-4 and TRBJ1-2; TRBD1 is a possible D gene (5 bases). Germline V gene lookup returns CDR1 SGHNT and CDR2 YYREEE (reference sequence). V lost 4 bases and J 6 bases, leaving 22 bases between the germline ends. CDR3 length: 16 amino acids. As DNA, the CDR3 is TGTGCCAGCAGCCCCTCTCCATCGGTCAGGGATCATGGCTACACCTTC. It yields the protein CASSPSPSVRDHGYTF.

This sequence joins TRBV30 and TRBJ2-7, with D possibly being TRBD1 (7 bases). Trimming took off 0 bases at V and 6 bases at J, with 12 bases between the two ends. The CDR3 spans 13 residues. The germline gives CDR1 GTSNPN, CDR2 SVGIG (reference sequence). The CDR3 sequence: CAWSVQGGGEQYF. Here the CDR3 DNA reads TGTGCCTGGAGTGTGCAGGGGGGCGGCGAGCAGTACTTC.

The genes are TRBV4-1 and TRBJ2-3, with TRBD2 identical over 8 bases. The V segment lost 0 bases and the J segment 5 bases; nucleotides outside the gene matches: 10. Germline V gene sequence: CDR1 MGHRA, CDR2 YSYEKL. This CDR3 is built from 17 residues. CDR3 nucleotide sequence: TGCGCCAGCAGCCAAGATGAGTTAGCGGGAAGTATAGATACGCAGTATTTT. It encodes CASSQDELAGSIDTQYF.

The chain is built from TRBV28 and TRBJ2-7; TRBD1 aligns across 8 bases. Unmatched junction bases numbered 6, after V lost 7 bases and J lost 7 bases. CDR3 length: 12 residues. Germline CDR1 is MDHEN and CDR2 is SYDVKM. The CDR3 bases are TGTGCCAGCACGCAGGGGGCAGGTGAGCAGTACTTC. It specifies CASTQGAGEQYF.

The chain has TRBV19 and TRBJ2-1; 10 nucleotides align to TRBD2. The junction had 9 bases not matched to a gene; V was cut back by 3 bases and J by 10 bases. CDR1 and CDR2 (germline): LNHDA, SQIVND (reference sequence). The CDR3 consists of 15 residues. The CDR3 is CASSMVLAGVGEQFF. As DNA, the CDR3 is TGTGCCAGTAGTATGGTGCTAGCGGGAGTGGGGGAGCAGTTCTTC.

The chain couples TRBV9 to TRBJ2-2; 8 bases fit TRBD2. V gave up 4 bases and J gave up 6 bases; unmatched junction bases: 8. CDR1 is SGDLS, CDR2 YYNGEE, per germline. The CDR3 runs to 15 residues. The CDR3 DNA is TGTGCCAGCAGCTCGGGACTAGTTAGGGCCGGGGAGCTGTTTTTT. Its translation is CASSSGLVRAGELFF.

The chain carries TRBV2 and TRBJ2-3; 7 bases are a match to TRBD1. V shed 3 bases and J 3 bases; nucleotides not matched to a gene: 3. Germline V gives CDR1 SNHLY, CDR2 FYNNEI. This CDR3 has 14 amino acids. CDR3 in amino acids: CASSDRGKTDTQYF. CDR3 in DNA: TGTGCCAGCAGTGACAGGGGGAAAACAGATACGCAGTATTTT.

CDR3 nucleotide sequence: TGTGCCAGCTCACCAAAGGCGGGGGCAGGCACCGGGGAGCTGTTTTTT. Its translation: CASSPKAGAGTGELFF. This chain connects TRBV18 to TRBJ2-2, with D perhaps matching TRBD2 (7 bases). Germline V gene lookup returns CDR1 KGHSH and CDR2 LQKENI. The CDR3 length is 16 residues. V was shortened by 2 bases and J by 4 bases, with 14 bases between the two germline ends.

The chain has TRBV27 and TRBJ1-6; D is undetermined. Looked up from germline, CDR1 is MNHEY and CDR2 is SMNVEV (reference sequence). The CDR3 spans 14 residues. The V and J ends lost 6 bases and 6 bases respectively, with 12 bases between them. For the CDR3, the DNA is TGTGCCAGCAGCCTAGAGGGATTTAATTCACCCCTCCACTTT. Residues: CASSLEGFNSPLHF.

This clone was counted at least ten times. V is TRBV30 and J is TRBJ1-2; the D gene is possibly TRBD1 (6 bases). Trimming removed 0 bases at V and 2 bases at J, with 13 bases between. Germline V gene sequence: CDR1 GTSNPN, CDR2 SVGIG (reference sequence). The CDR3 covers 15 residues. The CDR3 here is CAWSVGGALNYGYTF. Written as DNA, the CDR3 is TGTGCCTGGAGTGTAGGGGGGGCCCTAAACTATGGCTACACCTTC.

The V call is TRBV5-1, the J call TRBJ1-2, with unresolved D. The CDR3 spans 13 residues. The V and J ends lost 1 base and 2 bases respectively, with 6 bases between them. In germline, CDR1 is SGHRS, CDR2 YFSETQ. The CDR3 DNA reads TGCGCCAGCAGCTTGTCGCAGAACTATGGCTACACCTTC. It translates to CASSLSQNYGYTF.

The V call is TRBV4-1, the J call TRBJ2-2; 9 nucleotides align to TRBD1. Germline assignment: CDR1 MGHRA and CDR2 YSYEKL. This CDR3 has 15 amino acids. V was pared by 1 base and J by 8 bases, with 5 bases of the junction left unmatched. The CDR3, as DNA: TGCGCCAGCAGCCAAGGTTACAGGGGGCGAGGGGAGCTGTTTTTT. This gives the protein CASSQGYRGRGELFF.

The chain is built from TRBV3-1 (or the pseudogene TRBV3-2) and TRBJ1-5; D may be TRBD1 (5 bases). Germline assignment: CDR1 LGHDT and CDR2 YNNKEL (reference sequence). Trimming left V 4 bases short and J 1 base short, with 8 bases between. The CDR3 consists of 14 residues. The DNA for the CDR3 is TGTGCCAGCAGCCTTCGACAGAGCAATCAGCCCCAGCATTTT. Its translation is CASSLRQSNQPQHF.

The V and J genes are TRBV19 and TRBJ1-3; 7 bases are a match to TRBD1. CDR1 LNHDA and CDR2 SQIVND come from the germline V gene (reference sequence). Trimming took 9 bases from V and 3 from J; bases not matched to a gene: 8. This CDR3 spans 14 amino acids. The CDR3 nucleotides are TGTGCCAGCAACGACAGGGAAGGTGGAAACACCATATATTTT. Its protein product is CASNDREGGNTIYF. The full variable domain, completed using reference TRBV19 and TRBJ1-3, is DGGITQSPKYLFRKEGQNVTLSCEQNLNHDAMYWYRQDPGQGLRLIYYSQIVNDFQKGDIAEGYSVSREKKESFPLTVTSAQKNPTAFYLCASNDREGGNTIYFGEGSWLTVV.

The chain joins TRBV10-3 to TRBJ2-1; TRBD2 might be the D (5 bases). Between the trimmed V and J ends, which lost 2 bases and 3 bases, there was a span of 8 bases. The CDR3 is 14 amino acids. Germline lookup yields CDR1 ENHRY and CDR2 SYGVKD. This CDR3 reads CAISEAGFYNEQFF. CDR3 nucleotides: TGTGCCATCAGTGAGGCGGGCTTCTACAATGAGCAGTTCTTC.